One and the same sample provided the 28 T cell receptor beta chains below, sequenced in a study of blood T cell repertoires in COVID-19. The table came from immunoSEQ multiplex PCR; TCRdb's copy has only in-frame clones and leaves some out. This table holds 70,000 or so clones, over 80% found once. Input material: peripheral blood. The origin of the receptors is a human donor in a cohort sampled during active COVID-19.

The genes are TRBV2 and TRBJ2-1; TRBD2 aligns across 10 bases. Germline V gene data show CDR1 as SNHLY and CDR2 as FYNNEI. V was pared by 4 bases and J by 7 bases, with 7 bases of the junction left unmatched. There are 15 residues in the CDR3. The CDR3 sequence: CASSVSLAGENEQFF. CDR3 nucleotides: TGTGCCAGCAGTGTTAGTCTAGCGGGGGAAAATGAGCAGTTCTTC.

This chain connects TRBV21-1 to TRBJ2-5; TRBD2 is taken as the D call from the table, unchecked against the DNA. TRBV21-1 is designated a pseudogene. CDR3 length: 14 residues. The CDR3 coding sequence is TGTGCCAGCAGCAAACGCGGGACGAAAGAGACCCAGTACTTC. Encoded protein: CASSKRGTKETQYF.

V usage is TRBV18 and J usage is TRBJ1-6; D perhaps matches TRBD1 (5 bases). CDR3 length: 15 amino acids. Germline-derived CDR1 and CDR2 are KGHSH and LQKENI. Trimming removed 5 bases from V and 7 bases from J, with 15 bases in between. The CDR3 protein is CASSSSRAPNSPLHF. The DNA for the CDR3 is TGTGCCAGCTCATCTTCCAGGGCTCCGAATTCACCCCTCCACTTT.

Concerning this clone: The junction departs from the called germline gene at one end, perhaps through a read error. The chain is built from TRBV2 and TRBJ1-4; 7 nucleotides agree with TRBD1. There are 15 residues in the CDR3. Germline values: CDR1 SNHLY, CDR2 FYNNEI. CDR3: CASREDRAGNEKLFF. The CDR3 DNA is TGTGCCAGCAGGGAAGACAGGGCCGGTAATGAAAAACTGTTTTTT.

V gene TRBV5-6 combines with J gene TRBJ2-7; TRBD1 is a possible D gene (5 bases). Trimming shortened V by 4 bases and J by 0 bases, and 14 bases separated the two germline ends. CDR1 is SGHDT and CDR2 is YYEEEE in the germline V gene. CDR3 size: 15 residues. The CDR3: CASSPLGPSSYEQYF. The CDR3 coding sequence is TGTGCCAGCAGCCCCTTGGGGCCGAGCTCCTACGAGCAGTACTTC.

This chain uses TRBV6-4 with TRBJ2-6, with 9 bases lining up with TRBD1. Trimming at V came to 6 bases and at J to 3 bases, leaving 9 bases not matched to a gene. Germline V CDR1 and CDR2: MRHNA, SNTAGT. The CDR3 length is 17 residues. The CDR3 DNA sequence: TGTGCCAGCAGATCCGGGACAGGGCTAGATGGGGCCAACGTCCTGACTTTC. Protein sequence: CASRSGTGLDGANVLTF.

This chain connects TRBV4-1 to TRBJ2-7, with a tentative D call TRBD1 (5 bases). Trimming cost V 0 bases and J 2 bases, with 14 bases left between them. There are 16 residues in the CDR3. Germline-derived CDR1 and CDR2 are MGHRA and YSYEKL. The CDR3 is CASSQDRTPTTYEQYF. CDR3 sequence (DNA): TGCGCCAGCAGCCAAGATCGGACACCTACGACCTACGAGCAGTACTTC.

The V and J genes are TRBV2 and TRBJ1-5; 9 bases line up with TRBD1. V shed 1 base and J 1 base; nucleotides not matched to a gene: 2. This CDR3 region has 16 residues. The V gene's germline CDR1 is SNHLY and CDR2 FYNNEI. Here the CDR3 DNA reads TGTGCCAGCAGTGAAGGACAGGGGGGGAGCAATCAGCCCCAGCATTTT. Translation: CASSEGQGGSNQPQHF.

The rearrangement joins TRBV11-2 to TRBJ1-2, with 8 bases lining up with TRBD1. Trimming cost V 4 bases and J 2 bases; bases outside gene matches: 9. Germline V lookup: CDR1 SGHAT, CDR2 FQNNGV. The length of the CDR3 is 16 residues. CDR3 bases: TGTGCCAGCAGCTCGCGAGGGGACAGGCCAAACTATGGCTACACCTTC. It encodes CASSSRGDRPNYGYTF.

The chain carries TRBV9 and TRBJ1-2; D is perhaps TRBD1 (5 bases). The length of the CDR3 is 14 residues. The germline CDR1 and CDR2 sequences are SGDLS and YYNGEE. The V and J ends lost 7 bases and 8 bases respectively, with 21 bases between them. The CDR3: CASGLGGDNVGYTF. The CDR3 DNA follows: TGTGCCAGCGGCCTGGGAGGGGATAATGTGGGCTACACCTTC.

The V gene is TRBV4-3, the J gene TRBJ1-5; 11 bases line up with TRBD1. The germline V gene has CDR1 LGHNA and CDR2 YSLEER. Losses at the gene ends were 0 bases for V and 5 bases for J; bases not matched to a gene: 3. The CDR3 covers 16 residues. DNA for the CDR3: TGCGCCAGCAGCCAAGATACGGGACAGGGGGATCAGCCCCAGCATTTT. It specifies CASSQDTGQGDQPQHF.

The V and J genes are TRBV7-2 and TRBJ2-2, with D uncertain. Germline CDR1 reads SGHTA; CDR2 reads FQGNSA. Between the trimmed V and J ends, which lost 6 bases and 2 bases, there was a span of 10 bases. This CDR3 region has 14 residues. CDR3 in DNA: TGTGCCAGCAGATCCCTAAAAAACACCGGGGAGCTGTTTTTT. Amino acids: CASRSLKNTGELFF.

The chain employs TRBV14 and TRBJ2-6, with D possibly matching TRBD2 (7 bases). This CDR3 spans 18 amino acids. V gave up 1 base and J gave up 2 bases, with 15 bases separating them. CDR1 and CDR2 (germline): SGHDN, FVKESK. The chain's CDR3 is CASSQVVSGGAGANVLTF. In nucleotides, the CDR3 is TGTGCCAGCAGCCAAGTTGTTTCGGGGGGCGCTGGGGCCAACGTCCTGACTTTC.

The J gene is TRBJ2-7, the V gene TRBV5-6; maybe TRBD1 (7 bases). This CDR3 is 14 amino acids long. CDR1 is SGHDT, CDR2 YYEEEE, per germline. Deletions cut 0 bases from V and 2 bases from J, with 9 bases between. DNA of the CDR3: TGTGCCAGCAGCTTGGCAGGGGGGACCTACGAGCAGTACTTC. This translates into CASSLAGGTYEQYF.

The CDR3 nucleotides are TGTGCCAGCAGCTTAGAATCTGGGCCAGTTGAAGCTTTCTTT. Its protein is CASSLESGPVEAFF. The rearrangement links TRBV7-9 to TRBJ1-1; D gene uncertain. CDR1 is SEHNR and CDR2 is FQNEAQ in the germline V gene (reference sequence). The length of the CDR3 is 14 residues. V was pared by 1 base and J by 7 bases, with 13 bases between.

A remark on this clone: Being one base from a much bigger clone, this may be a read error. The sample has other DNA sequences that encode this CDR3 too. The chain has TRBV5-1 and TRBJ2-7; the match to TRBD1 covers 11 bases. The CDR3 sequence is 14 residues long. V gave up 2 bases and J gave up 3 bases; unmatched junction bases: 1. Germline loops: CDR1 SGHRS, CDR2 YFSETQ. Written as DNA, the CDR3 is TGCGCCAGCAGCTTAGGGACAGGGGGCTACGAGCAGTACTTC. Its protein is CASSLGTGGYEQYF.

This clone was counted between two and nine times. The chain joins TRBV4-1 to TRBJ1-5; D unclear. The CDR3 contains 13 residues. The ends were cut back, 0 bases at V and 4 bases at J, with 4 bases in the middle. CDR1 is MGHRA and CDR2 is YSYEKL in the germline V gene. The CDR3 DNA sequence: TGCGCCAGCAGCCAAGATCGTAATCAGCCCCAGCATTTT. It translates to CASSQDRNQPQHF.

The chain employs TRBV15 and TRBJ1-6; D is perhaps TRBD1 (5 bases). Germline loops: CDR1 LNHNV, CDR2 YYDKDF (reference sequence). Trimming removed 5 bases at V and 0 bases at J, with 14 bases between. The CDR3 sequence is 17 residues long. The CDR3 DNA is TGTGCCACCAGCGCCCGGGGGTCTCCCTCCTATAATTCACCCCTCCACTTT. It codes for CATSARGSPSYNSPLHF.

This chain joins TRBV9 and TRBJ1-6, with unresolved D. The CDR3 has 16 amino acids. V lost 4 bases to trimming and J lost 7 bases, with 18 bases between them. CDR1 SGDLS and CDR2 YYNGEE come from the germline V gene. CDR3: CASSPAAGLENSPLHF. The DNA of the CDR3 is TGTGCCAGCAGCCCAGCGGCAGGTCTCGAAAATTCACCCCTCCACTTT.

The gene calls are TRBV2 and TRBJ2-1; 10 bases fit TRBD2. Germline trimming cut 4 bases from V and 10 bases from J; bases unmatched to any gene: 4. Germline lookup yields CDR1 SNHLY and CDR2 FYNNEI. The CDR3 totals 13 residues. The CDR3 DNA is TGTGCCAGCAGTGTGGGACTAGCGCGGGAGCAGTTCTTC. It specifies CASSVGLAREQFF.

V gene TRBV11-2 combines with J gene TRBJ2-5; 7 bases agree with TRBD1. Germline CDR1 reads SGHAT; CDR2 reads FQNNGV. Germline trimming cut 4 bases from V and 3 bases from J; bases unmatched to any gene: 8. The CDR3 extends over 15 amino acids. For the CDR3, the DNA is TGTGCCAGCAGCTCCTCCGGGACAGTCGAAGAGACCCAGTACTTC. Translated, it gives CASSSSGTVEETQYF.

The chain links TRBV3-1 (or the pseudogene TRBV3-2) to TRBJ2-3, with 7 nucleotides matching TRBD2. After removal of 4 bases from V and 1 base from J, the junction contained 23 bases not matched to a gene. Germline lookup yields CDR1 LGHDT and CDR2 YNNKEL (reference sequence). The CDR3 sequence is 21 residues long. CDR3 DNA sequence: TGTGCCAGCAGCCCTCGTTCTATCGGGCTAGCGGCGGCGGGGGGCACAGATACGCAGTATTTT. Its protein is CASSPRSIGLAAAGGTDTQYF.

The CDR3 DNA follows: TGTGCCAGCAGCAAAGGACAGAACAATGAGCAGTTCTTC. The encoded protein is CASSKGQNNEQFF. V is TRBV7-9 and J is TRBJ2-1; a weak D match, TRBD1 (6 bases). The CDR3 has 13 residues. Germline CDR1 and CDR2: SEHNR and FQNEAQ (reference sequence). Trimming cost V 5 bases and J 5 bases, with 10 bases left between them.

The chain employs TRBV2 and TRBJ2-1; 9 bases line up with TRBD2. The length of the CDR3 is 15 residues. With V trimmed by 7 bases and J by 7 bases, 11 bases remained unmatched. Germline V gene lookup returns CDR1 SNHLY and CDR2 FYNNEI. CDR3 protein: CASTSFAGGSNEQFF. The CDR3 bases are TGTGCCAGCACCTCCTTTGCGGGGGGGTCGAATGAGCAGTTCTTC.

The rearrangement links TRBV5-1 to TRBJ2-7; the match to TRBD1 covers 9 bases. V trimming: 4 bases; J trimming: 2 bases; junction bases outside the gene matches: 10. The CDR3 runs 16 residues. Germline assignment: CDR1 SGHRS and CDR2 YFSETQ. The CDR3 spells CASSLPLGTGTYEQYF. The CDR3 DNA reads as TGCGCCAGCAGCCTTCCTCTCGGGACAGGGACCTACGAGCAGTACTTC. Supplemented by reference TRBV5-1 and TRBJ2-7, the full variable domain reads KAGVTQTPRYLIKTRGQQVTLSCSPISGHRSVSWYQQTPGQGLQFLFEYFSETQRNKGNFPGRFSGRQFSNSRSEMNVSTLELGDSALYLCASSLPLGTGTYEQYFGPGTRLTVT.

The CDR3, as DNA: TGTGCCAGCAGCTCTACGTTACTAGCGTCGGAGACCCAGTACTTC. Translation gives CASSSTLLASETQYF. The J gene is TRBJ2-5, the V gene TRBV5-4; 7 nucleotides line up with TRBD2. The V segment lost 3 bases and the J segment 5 bases; nucleotides outside the gene matches: 10. CDR3 size: 15 residues. Germline V lookup: CDR1 SGHNT, CDR2 YYREEE (reference sequence).

The chain carries TRBV29-1 and TRBJ1-2; TRBD1 matches 12 bases. Germline values: CDR1 SQVTM, CDR2 ANQGSEA. With 4 bases clipped from V and 7 bases from J, the junction kept 7 bases outside the gene matches. This CDR3 has 14 residues. The CDR3 reads CSVARDRGLSGYTF. CDR3 sequence (DNA): TGCAGCGTTGCCCGGGACAGGGGGCTAAGTGGCTACACCTTC. Full variable domain (outside the CDR3, taken from reference TRBV29-1 and TRBJ1-2): SAVISQKPSRDICQRGTSLTIQCQVDSQVTMMFWYRQQPGQSLTLIATANQGSEATYESGFVIDKFPISRPNLTFSTLTVSNMSPEDSSIYLCSVARDRGLSGYTFGSGTRLTVV.

The chain couples TRBV11-2 to TRBJ1-6, with no clear D. V was trimmed by 7 bases and J by 6 bases, leaving 13 bases between them. The CDR3 contains 14 residues. In germline, CDR1 is SGHAT, CDR2 FQNNGV. CDR3 in DNA: TGTGCCAGCAACGAGCGGGCCGCTAATTCACCCCTCCACTTT. Translated: CASNERAANSPLHF.